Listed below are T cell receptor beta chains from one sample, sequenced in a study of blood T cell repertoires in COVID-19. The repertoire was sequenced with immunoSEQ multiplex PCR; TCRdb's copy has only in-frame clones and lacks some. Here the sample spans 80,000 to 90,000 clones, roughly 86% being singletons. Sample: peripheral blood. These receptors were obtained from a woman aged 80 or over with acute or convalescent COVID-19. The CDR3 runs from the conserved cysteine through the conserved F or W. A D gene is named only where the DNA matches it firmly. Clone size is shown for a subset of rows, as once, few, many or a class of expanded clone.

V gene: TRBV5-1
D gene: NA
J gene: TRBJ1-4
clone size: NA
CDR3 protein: CASSLWGANEKLFF
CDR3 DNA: TGCGCCAGCAGCCTGTGGGGGGCTAATGAAAAACTGTTTTTT

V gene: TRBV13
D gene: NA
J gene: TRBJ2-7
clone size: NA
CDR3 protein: CASSLGLGYEQYF
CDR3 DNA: TGTGCCAGCAGCTTAGGCCTAGGATACGAGCAGTACTTC

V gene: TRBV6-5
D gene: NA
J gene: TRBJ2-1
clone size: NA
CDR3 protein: CATTLGAHEQFF
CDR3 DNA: TGTGCCACTACGCTTGGGGCACACGAGCAGTTCTTC

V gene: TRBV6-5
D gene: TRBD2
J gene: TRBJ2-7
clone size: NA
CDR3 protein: CASSSAGGPNEQYF
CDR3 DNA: TGTGCCAGCAGTTCAGCGGGAGGGCCCAACGAGCAGTACTTC

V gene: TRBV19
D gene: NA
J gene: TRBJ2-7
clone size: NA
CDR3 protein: CASSSAYEQYF
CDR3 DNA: TGTGCCAGTAGTAGCGCCTACGAGCAGTACTTC

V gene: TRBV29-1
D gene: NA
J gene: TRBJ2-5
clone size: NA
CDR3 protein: CSVHAGWETQYF
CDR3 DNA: TGCAGCGTTCACGCGGGGTGGGAGACCCAGTACTTC

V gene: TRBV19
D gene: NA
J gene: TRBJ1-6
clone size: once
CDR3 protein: CASGEGYSPLHF
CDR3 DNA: TGTGCCTCTGGGGAGGGGTACTCACCCCTCCACTTT

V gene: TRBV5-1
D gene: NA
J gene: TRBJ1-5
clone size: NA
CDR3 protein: CASSFGGSNQPQHF
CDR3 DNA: TGCGCCAGCAGCTTCGGCGGTAGCAATCAGCCCCAGCATTTT

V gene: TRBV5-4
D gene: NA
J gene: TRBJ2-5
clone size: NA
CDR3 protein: CASSLESAGGETQYF
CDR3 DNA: TGTGCCAGCAGCTTGGAGTCTGCCGGAGGAGAGACCCAGTACTTC

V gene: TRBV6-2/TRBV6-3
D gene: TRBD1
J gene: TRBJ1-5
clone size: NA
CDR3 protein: CASSETGGAVGNQPQHF
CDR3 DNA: TGTGCCAGCAGCGAAACAGGGGGCGCGGTTGGCAATCAGCCCCAGCATTTT

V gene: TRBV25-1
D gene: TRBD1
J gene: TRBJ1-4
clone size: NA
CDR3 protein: CASSDPLQGAEEKLFF
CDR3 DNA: TGTGCCAGCAGTGACCCCCTACAGGGGGCAGAGGAAAAACTGTTTTTT

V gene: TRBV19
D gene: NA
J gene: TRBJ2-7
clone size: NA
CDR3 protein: CASSIEGGMSEQYF
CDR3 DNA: TGTGCCAGTAGTATAGAAGGAGGTATGAGCGAGCAGTACTTC

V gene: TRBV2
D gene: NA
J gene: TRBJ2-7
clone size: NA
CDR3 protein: CASNEAYEQYF
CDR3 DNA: TGTGCCAGCAACGAGGCGTACGAGCAGTACTTC

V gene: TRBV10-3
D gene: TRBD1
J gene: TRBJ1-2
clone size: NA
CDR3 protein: CAITQTGGYGYTF
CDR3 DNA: TGTGCCATCACACAGACAGGGGGCTATGGCTACACCTTC

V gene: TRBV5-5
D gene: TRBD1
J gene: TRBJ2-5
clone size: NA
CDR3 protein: CASSLGPGQSQETQYF
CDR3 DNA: TGTGCCAGCAGCTTAGGGCCGGGACAGAGCCAAGAGACCCAGTACTTC

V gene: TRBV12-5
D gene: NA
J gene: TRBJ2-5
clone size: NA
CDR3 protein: CASGFLAGETQYF
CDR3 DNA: TGTGCTAGTGGTTTTTTGGCCGGGGAGACCCAGTACTTC

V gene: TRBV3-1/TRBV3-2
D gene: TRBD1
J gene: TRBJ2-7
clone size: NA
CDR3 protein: CASSRTGDYEQYF
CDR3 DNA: TGTGCCAGCAGTCGGACAGGGGACTACGAGCAGTACTTC

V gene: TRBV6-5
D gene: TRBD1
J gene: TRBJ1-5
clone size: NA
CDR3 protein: CASSPTGGEEPQHF
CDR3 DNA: TGTGCCAGCAGTCCTACAGGGGGCGAGGAGCCCCAGCATTTT

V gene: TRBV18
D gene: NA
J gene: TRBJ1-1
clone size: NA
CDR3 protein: CASSTLMTVNTEAFF
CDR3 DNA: TGTGCCAGCTCAACTCTTATGACAGTGAACACTGAAGCTTTCTTT

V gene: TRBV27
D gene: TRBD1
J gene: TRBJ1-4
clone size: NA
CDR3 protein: CASSPRTGGDLGHEKLFF
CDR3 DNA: TGTGCCAGCAGTCCCCGGACAGGGGGCGATTTGGGCCATGAAAAACTGTTTTTT